Listed here are 31 T cell receptor beta chains from one sample, sequenced in a study of blood T cell repertoires in COVID-19. Method: immunoSEQ multiplex PCR; TCRdb's copy keeps in-frame clones and lacks some. The data show 70,000 to 100,000 clones, 88% seen once. The sequenced sample consisted of peripheral blood. The source is a woman in her seventies with acute or convalescent COVID-19.

The chain uses TRBV9 and TRBJ2-1, with 10 bases identical to TRBD2. The CDR3 totals 16 residues. The V gene end was trimmed by 0 bases and the J gene end by 7 bases; junction bases not matched to a gene: 7. Looked up from germline, CDR1 is SGDLS and CDR2 is YYNGEE. The CDR3 bases are TGTGCCAGCAGCGTAGCTGGAGCTAGCGGGAGAAATGAGCAGTTCTTC. Its translation is CASSVAGASGRNEQFF.

V is TRBV25-1 and J is TRBJ2-1; D not resolved. Germline values: CDR1 MGHDK, CDR2 SYGVNS. The CDR3 has 14 amino acids. With 3 bases removed from V and 8 bases from J, the gap between germline ends came to 14 bases. CDR3: CASSDPSRVDEQFF. As DNA, the CDR3 is TGTGCCAGCAGTGACCCCTCTAGAGTCGATGAGCAGTTCTTC.

V usage is TRBV5-6 and J usage is TRBJ1-2; no clear D. This CDR3 is built from 11 residues. Between the trimmed V and J ends, which lost 4 bases and 8 bases, there was a span of 9 bases. Germline lookup yields CDR1 SGHDT and CDR2 YYEEEE. Written as DNA, the CDR3 is TGTGCCAGCAGCCACCGTGGCGGCTACACCTTC. It translates to CASSHRGGYTF.

The chain carries TRBV7-9 and TRBJ2-7, with 9 bases fitting TRBD2. Germline CDR1 reads SEHNR; CDR2 reads FQNEAQ (reference sequence). V was clipped by 4 bases and J by 3 bases; unmatched bases: 4. This CDR3 region has 14 residues. The CDR3 loop reads CASSSLSGSYEQYF. Here the CDR3 DNA reads TGTGCCAGCAGCTCACTTAGCGGGAGCTACGAGCAGTACTTC.

The rearrangement links TRBV7-8 to TRBJ1-3, with TRBD1 identical over 8 bases. The CDR3 length is 17 residues. V trimming: 3 bases; J trimming: 3 bases; junction bases outside the gene matches: 10. Germline values: CDR1 SGHVS, CDR2 FQNEAQ. This CDR3 is CASSFFGQGAFGNTIYF. The DNA of the CDR3 is TGTGCCAGCAGCTTCTTCGGGCAGGGGGCTTTTGGAAACACCATATATTTT.

The V gene is TRBV24-1, the J gene TRBJ1-5; tentatively, D is TRBD1 (5 bases). The CDR3 consists of 13 residues. Trimming stripped 5 bases from V and 2 bases from J, with 6 bases between. The V gene's germline CDR1 is KGHDR and CDR2 SFDVKD. This CDR3 reads CATSGGGNQPQHF. In DNA form, the CDR3 reads TGTGCCACCAGTGGGGGGGGCAATCAGCCCCAGCATTTT.

The V gene is TRBV5-8, the J gene TRBJ2-5; 9 positions agree with TRBD1. Germline CDR1 SGHTS, CDR2 YDEGEE. CDR3 size: 17 residues. V lost 2 bases to trimming and J lost 5 bases; unmatched junction nucleotides: 13. The CDR3 spells CASSLWTGAVEGETQYF. The CDR3 DNA follows: TGTGCCAGCAGCTTATGGACAGGGGCGGTCGAGGGGGAGACCCAGTACTTC.

The rearrangement joins TRBV3-1 (or the pseudogene TRBV3-2) to TRBJ1-2, with 7 bases identical to TRBD1. The trim removed 4 bases at V and 4 bases at J, leaving 6 bases unmatched. Germline CDR1 and CDR2: LGHDT and YNNKEL (reference sequence). There are 14 residues in the CDR3. The CDR3 region has the DNA TGTGCCAGCAGCCTAAACAGGGGATCCTATGGCTACACCTTC. Translation: CASSLNRGSYGYTF.

V gene TRBV20-1 combines with J gene TRBJ2-5, with a weak D call TRBD1 (6 bases). The CDR3 runs 15 residues. CDR1 is DFQATT and CDR2 is SNEGSKA in the germline V gene (reference sequence). The V gene lost 3 bases and the J gene lost 4 bases, with 18 bases spanning the gap. CDR3 nucleotide sequence: TGCAGTGCTAGTGGTGCGCAGGGGAATACAGAGACCCAGTACTTC. This codes for CSASGAQGNTETQYF.

The chain is built from TRBV5-1 and TRBJ1-1; 10 nucleotides line up with TRBD1. This CDR3 is built from 14 residues. V lost 0 bases to trimming and J lost 11 bases; unmatched junction nucleotides: 7. CDR1 SGHRS and CDR2 YFSETQ come from the germline V gene. This CDR3 reads CASSLEWGTGEAFF. CDR3 bases: TGCGCCAGCAGCTTGGAATGGGGGACAGGGGAGGCTTTCTTT.

The V and J genes are TRBV6-5 and TRBJ2-1; D gene uncertain. The CDR3 is made up of 11 amino acids. Trimming removed 1 base from V and 9 bases from J, with 4 bases in between. CDR1 is MNHEY, CDR2 SVGAGI, per germline. CDR3 in amino acids: CASSYFGEQFF. CDR3 bases: TGTGCCAGCAGTTACTTCGGTGAGCAGTTCTTC.

The chain recombines TRBV5-1 with TRBJ2-2; 7 nucleotides agree with TRBD1. This CDR3 region has 15 residues. Germline V gene sequence: CDR1 SGHRS, CDR2 YFSETQ. Trimming cost V 3 bases and J 2 bases; bases outside gene matches: 4. The chain's CDR3 is CASSWGTANTGELFF. The CDR3 nucleotides read TGCGCCAGCAGCTGGGGGACAGCAAACACCGGGGAGCTGTTTTTT.

In this sample, this clone turned up a few times. The V call is TRBV4-1, the J call TRBJ2-5, with D hard to call. From germline, CDR1 is MGHRA and CDR2 YSYEKL. The CDR3 loop spans 13 amino acids. Trimming pared 2 bases from V and 7 bases from J, leaving 11 bases between. CDR3 amino acids: CASSQQEVGTQYF. The CDR3 DNA reads as TGCGCCAGCAGCCAACAGGAAGTTGGGACCCAGTACTTC.

This clone showed up just a few times. This chain uses TRBV9 with TRBJ2-2; maybe TRBD2 (5 bases). The germline V and J ends were trimmed by 4 bases and 2 bases, with 15 bases remaining between them. The CDR3 spans 16 residues. From germline, CDR1 is SGDLS and CDR2 YYNGEE. The CDR3 sequence is CASSTLSGINTGELFF. The CDR3 DNA reads TGTGCCAGCAGCACTCTATCGGGGATTAACACCGGGGAGCTGTTTTTT.

This clone turned up a few times. The CDR3 sequence: CASRPGTGHTIYF. The CDR3 nucleotides read TGCGCCAGCAGACCAGGGACAGGGCACACCATATATTTT. This sequence joins TRBV5-1 and TRBJ1-3; 9 bases are a match to TRBD1. Looked up from germline, CDR1 is SGHRS and CDR2 is YFSETQ. V shed 5 bases and J 8 bases; nucleotides not matched to a gene: 5. The CDR3 covers 13 residues. The variable domain in full, completed from reference TRBV5-1 and TRBJ1-3, reads KAGVTQTPRYLIKTRGQQVTLSCSPISGHRSVSWYQQTPGQGLQFLFEYFSETQRNKGNFPGRFSGRQFSNSRSEMNVSTLELGDSALYLCASRPGTGHTIYFGEGSWLTVV.

The chain carries TRBV29-1 and TRBJ1-2; 8 nucleotides match TRBD1. The CDR3 has 15 amino acids. V lost 3 bases and J lost 0; bases outside the gene matches: 6. CDR1 is SQVTM and CDR2 is ANQGSEA in the germline V gene. This chain's CDR3 is CSVEGTGEANYGYTF. In nucleotides, the CDR3 is TGCAGCGTTGAGGGGACAGGAGAAGCTAACTATGGCTACACCTTC.

The DNA of the CDR3 is TGTGCCAGCAGTTCGTTGACTAGCGGGAGCTCCTACAATGAGCAGTTCTTC. As protein: CASSSLTSGSSYNEQFF. The V call is TRBV6-2 or TRBV6-3, the J call TRBJ2-1; the match to TRBD2 covers 12 bases. V was clipped by 4 bases and J by 0 bases; unmatched bases: 4. There are 17 residues in the CDR3. Germline V gene sequence: CDR1 MNHEY, CDR2 SVGEGT.

This clone was recorded a few times. This chain uses TRBV18 with TRBJ2-2; TRBD1 might be the D (6 bases). The CDR3 sequence is 15 residues long. CDR1 and CDR2 from the germline V gene are KGHSH and LQKENI. V was trimmed by 4 bases and J by 1 base, leaving 10 bases between them. The CDR3 loop is CASSHRDKNTGELFF. The CDR3 nucleotides are TGTGCCAGCTCACACCGGGACAAGAACACCGGGGAGCTGTTTTTT.

This chain connects TRBV3-1 (or the pseudogene TRBV3-2) to TRBJ2-5; 10 bases match TRBD2. Germline CDR1 and CDR2: LGHDT and YNNKEL (reference sequence). The junction had 4 bases not matched to a gene; V was cut back by 1 base and J by 5 bases. The CDR3 covers 15 residues. The CDR3 sequence: CASSQAAGGTETQYF. DNA of the CDR3: TGTGCCAGCAGCCAAGCAGCGGGGGGGACGGAGACCCAGTACTTC.

The CDR3 DNA follows: TGTGCCAGCTCACCACCTAGCGCCGGGGAGCTGTTTTTT. Translated: CASSPPSAGELFF. The chain combines TRBV18 with TRBJ2-2; D is possibly TRBD2 (5 bases). CDR1 is KGHSH and CDR2 is LQKENI in the germline V gene. V lost 0 bases, J lost 6 bases, and 5 bases lay in between. The CDR3 spans 13 residues.

The V and J genes are TRBV9 and TRBJ2-3; TRBD2 aligns across 14 bases. This CDR3 spans 17 amino acids. The germline V gene encodes CDR1 SGDLS and CDR2 YYNGEE. V shed 0 bases and J 4 bases; nucleotides not matched to a gene: 4. The CDR3 DNA is TGTGCCAGCAGCGTAGGGGGACTAGCGGGAGTATCAGATACGCAGTATTTT. Translated: CASSVGGLAGVSDTQYF.

V and J are TRBV3-1 (or the pseudogene TRBV3-2) and TRBJ1-1; 7 bases match TRBD1. This CDR3 contains 14 residues. With 3 bases clipped from V and 5 bases from J, the junction kept 6 bases outside the gene matches. The germline gives CDR1 LGHDT, CDR2 YNNKEL (reference sequence). CDR3 DNA sequence: TGTGCCAGCAGCCAGCCAGGGGGTACAACTGAAGCTTTCTTT. This encodes CASSQPGGTTEAFF.

This clone has a single count. The chain has TRBV5-1 and TRBJ2-3; 7 bases line up with TRBD1. V lost 3 bases to trimming and J lost 0 bases; unmatched junction nucleotides: 7. The CDR3 runs 16 residues. Germline V gives CDR1 SGHRS, CDR2 YFSETQ. The chain's CDR3 is CASSSADRYSTDTQYF. The DNA of the CDR3 is TGCGCCAGCAGCTCAGCGGACAGGTACAGCACAGATACGCAGTATTTT.

The chain joins TRBV28 to TRBJ2-3; 9 bases agree with TRBD2. Germline V gene lookup returns CDR1 MDHEN and CDR2 SYDVKM. Unmatched junction bases numbered 5, after V lost 6 bases and J lost 4 bases. The CDR3 consists of 14 residues. For the CDR3, the DNA is TGTGCCAGCAGGAGTAGCGGGAGTTCAGATACGCAGTATTTT. The encoded protein is CASRSSGSSDTQYF.

This rearrangement joins TRBV27 to TRBJ1-5, with D uncertain. Germline V gives CDR1 MNHEY, CDR2 SMNVEV (reference sequence). The CDR3 length is 14 residues. Trimming shortened V by 4 bases and J by 1 base, and 8 bases separated the two germline ends. The CDR3 protein is CASSSIESNQPQHF. The CDR3 nucleotides read TGTGCCAGCAGTTCGATAGAAAGCAATCAGCCCCAGCATTTT.

V usage is TRBV24-1 and J usage is TRBJ2-5; 7 bases agree with TRBD1. The ends lost 4 bases at V and 5 bases at J; junction bases unmatched: 12. This CDR3 is 16 amino acids long. In germline, CDR1 is KGHDR, CDR2 SFDVKD. Written as DNA, the CDR3 is TGTGCCACCAGTGACCATAAAACTACAGGGGAGGAGACCCAGTACTTC. It yields the protein CATSDHKTTGEETQYF.

The chain has TRBV28 and TRBJ2-4; 10 nucleotides line up with TRBD1. After removal of 5 bases from V and 7 bases from J, the junction contained 11 bases not matched to a gene. Germline V gene sequence: CDR1 MDHEN, CDR2 SYDVKM. The CDR3 has 16 residues. The chain's CDR3 is CASSIYSGTGANIQYF. As DNA, the CDR3 is TGTGCCAGCAGTATCTATTCCGGGACAGGGGCGAACATTCAGTACTTC.

This chain uses TRBV6-1 with TRBJ2-5; no definite D call. Germline-derived CDR1 and CDR2 are MNHNS and SASEGT. V gave up 2 bases and J gave up 4 bases, with 8 bases separating them. The CDR3 has 13 residues. The CDR3 loop reads CASSESFRETQYF. The CDR3 coding sequence is TGTGCCAGCAGTGAAAGCTTTAGAGAGACCCAGTACTTC.

J is TRBJ2-7 and V is TRBV12-3 or TRBV12-4, with 11 nucleotides matching TRBD1. This CDR3 region has 13 residues. J lost 4 bases, V lost 6 bases, and 2 bases had no gene match. Here the CDR3 reads CASRGQGAYEQYF. CDR3 DNA: TGTGCCAGCAGAGGACAGGGGGCTTACGAGCAGTACTTC.

The rearrangement links TRBV2 to TRBJ1-2; a possible D gene is TRBD1 (5 bases). This CDR3 is 19 amino acids long. Germline CDR1 and CDR2: SNHLY and FYNNEI. The V and J ends lost 0 bases and 0 bases respectively, with 20 bases between them. This CDR3 reads CASSEAPGGGGPANYGYTF. DNA of the CDR3: TGTGCCAGCAGTGAAGCCCCGGGGGGGGGTGGGCCAGCTAACTATGGCTACACCTTC. The whole variable domain, remainder taken from reference TRBV2 and TRBJ1-2, is EPEVTQTPSHQVTQMGQEVILRCVPISNHLYFYWYRQILGQKVEFLVSFYNNEISEKSEIFDDQFSVERPDGSNFTLKIRSTKLEDSAMYFCASSEAPGGGGPANYGYTFGSGTRLTVV.

The rearrangement uses TRBV4-1 and TRBJ2-7; TRBD1 aligns across 7 bases. The CDR3 spans 17 residues. Germline V gives CDR1 MGHRA, CDR2 YSYEKL. The J segment lost 0 bases and the V segment lost 3 bases, leaving 11 bases of the junction unmatched. The CDR3 DNA is TGCGCCAGCAGCCACCCCGTCAGGGGGAAAAGCTCCTACGAGCAGTACTTC. Its translation: CASSHPVRGKSSYEQYF.